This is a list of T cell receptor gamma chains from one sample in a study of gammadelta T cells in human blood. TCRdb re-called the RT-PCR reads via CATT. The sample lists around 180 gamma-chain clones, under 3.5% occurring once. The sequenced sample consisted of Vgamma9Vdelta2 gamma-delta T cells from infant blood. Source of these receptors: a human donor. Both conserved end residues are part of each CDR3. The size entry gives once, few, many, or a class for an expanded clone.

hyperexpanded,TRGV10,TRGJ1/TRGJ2,CAAWDYYKKLF,TGTGCTGCGTGGGATTATTATAAGAAACTCTTT
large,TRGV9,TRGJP,CALWEAIQELGKKIKVF,TGTGCCTTGTGGGAGGCGATACAAGAGTTGGGCAAAAAAATCAAGGTATTT
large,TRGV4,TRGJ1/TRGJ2,CATSNYYKKLF,TGTGCCACCTCTAATTATTATAAGAAACTCTTT
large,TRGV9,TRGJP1,CALWEAITGWFKIF,TGTGCCTTGTGGGAGGCGATCACTGGTTGGTTCAAGATATTT
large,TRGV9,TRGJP,CALWEVYQELGKKIKVF,TGTGCCTTGTGGGAGGTGTATCAAGAGTTGGGCAAAAAAATCAAGGTATTT
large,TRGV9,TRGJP,CALWEVLELGKKIKVF,TGTGCCTTGTGGGAGGTGCTCGAGTTGGGCAAAAAAATCAAGGTATTT
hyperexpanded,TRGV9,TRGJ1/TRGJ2,CALWEPPKKLF,TGTGCCTTGTGGGAGCCCCCTAAGAAACTCTTT
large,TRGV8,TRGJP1,CATWDRPTGWFKIF,TGTGCCACCTGGGATAGGCCCACTGGTTGGTTCAAGATATTT
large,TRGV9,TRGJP,CALWDGELGKKIKVF,TGTGCCTTGTGGGATGGAGAGTTGGGCAAAAAAATCAAGGTATTT
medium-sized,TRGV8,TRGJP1,CATWDSGWFKIF,TGTGCCACCTGGGATTCCGGTTGGTTCAAGATATTT
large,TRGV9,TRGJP,CALWEIQELGKKIKVF,TGTGCCTTGTGGGAGATTCAAGAGTTGGGCAAAAAAATCAAGGTATTT
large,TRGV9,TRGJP,CALWDTQELGKKIKVF,TGTGCCTTGTGGGACACGCAAGAGTTGGGCAAAAAAATCAAGGTATTT
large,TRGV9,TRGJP,CALWETAILGKKIKVF,TGTGCCTTGTGGGAGACTGCGATCTTGGGCAAAAAAATCAAGGTATTT
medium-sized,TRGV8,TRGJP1,CATWDRGTGWFKIF,TGTGCCACCTGGGATAGGGGCACTGGTTGGTTCAAGATATTT
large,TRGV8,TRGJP,CATWDQELGKKIKVF,TGTGCCACCTGGGATCAAGAGTTGGGCAAAAAAATCAAGGTATTT
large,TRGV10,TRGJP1,CAAWDQTTGWFKIF,TGTGCTGCGTGGGATCAGACCACTGGTTGGTTCAAGATATTT
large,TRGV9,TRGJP,CALWDYQELGKKIKVF,TGTGCCTTGTGGGACTATCAAGAGTTGGGCAAAAAAATCAAGGTATTT
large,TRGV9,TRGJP,CALWEEQELGKKIKVF,TGTGCCTTGTGGGAGGAACAAGAGTTGGGCAAAAAAATCAAGGTATTT
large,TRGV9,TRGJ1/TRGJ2,CALWEGSNYYKKLF,TGTGCCTTGTGGGAGGGTTCGAATTATTATAAGAAACTCTTT
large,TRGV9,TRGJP,CALWEPQELGKKIKVF,TGTGCCTTGTGGGAGCCGCAAGAGTTGGGCAAAAAAATCAAGGTATTT
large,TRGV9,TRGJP,CALWEVLDGSLGKKIKVF,TGTGCCTTGTGGGAGGTTTTGGATGGTTCTTTGGGCAAAAAAATCAAGGTATTT
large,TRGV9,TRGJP,CALWEVQKTPLGKKIKVF,TGTGCCTTGTGGGAGGTGCAAAAGACTCCGTTGGGCAAAAAAATCAAGGTATTT
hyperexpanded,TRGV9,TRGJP,CALWEEELGKKIKVF,TGTGCCTTGTGGGAGGAAGAGTTGGGCAAAAAAATCAAGGTATTT
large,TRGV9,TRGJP,CALWELGKKIKVF,TGTGCCTTGTGGGAGTTGGGCAAAAAAATCAAGGTATTT
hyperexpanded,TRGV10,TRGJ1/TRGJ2,CAAWDKWGYKKLF,TGTGCTGCGTGGGATAAGTGGGGTTATAAGAAACTCTTT
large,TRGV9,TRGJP,CALWEELGKKIKVF,TGTGCCTTGTGGGAAGAGTTGGGCAAAAAAATCAAGGTATTT
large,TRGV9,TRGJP,CALWETRQELGKKIKVF,TGTGCCTTGTGGGAGACCCGGCAAGAGTTGGGCAAAAAAATCAAGGTATTT
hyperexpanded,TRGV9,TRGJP,CALWEVQGLTELGKKIKVF,TGTGCCTTGTGGGAGGTGCAAGGACTCACAGAGTTGGGCAAAAAAATCAAGGTATTT
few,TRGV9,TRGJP,CALWEYQELGKKIKVF,TGTGCCTTGTGGGAGTACCAAGAGTTGGGCAAAAAAATCAAGGTATTT
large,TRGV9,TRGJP,CALWEVKELGKKIKVF,TGTGCCTTGTGGGAGGTTAAAGAGTTGGGCAAAAAAATCAAGGTATTT
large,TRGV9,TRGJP,CALWEVAELGKKIKVF,TGTGCCTTGTGGGAGGTGGCCGAGTTGGGCAAAAAAATCAAGGTATTT
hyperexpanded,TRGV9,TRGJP,CALWEQELGKKIKVF,TGTGCCTTGTGGGAGCAAGAGTTGGGCAAAAAAATCAAGGTATTT
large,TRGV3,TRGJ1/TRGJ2,CATWDSRRQIIYKKLF,TGTGCCACCTGGGACAGTCGACGGCAGATTATTTATAAGAAACTCTTT
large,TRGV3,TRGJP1,CATWDTTGWFKIF,TGTGCCACCTGGGATACCACTGGTTGGTTCAAGATATTT
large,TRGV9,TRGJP,CALWEVLGELGKKIKVF,TGTGCCTTGTGGGAGGTGCTAGGAGAGTTGGGCAAAAAAATCAAGGTATTT
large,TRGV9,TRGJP,CALWEGELGKKIKVF,TGTGCCTTGTGGGAGGGAGAGTTGGGCAAAAAAATCAAGGTATTT
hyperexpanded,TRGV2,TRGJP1,CATWDGTGWFKIF,TGTGCCACCTGGGACGGCACTGGTTGGTTCAAGATATTT
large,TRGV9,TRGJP,CALWETQELGKKIKVF,TGTGCCTTGTGGGAGACGCAAGAGTTGGGCAAAAAAATCAAGGTATTT
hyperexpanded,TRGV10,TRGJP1,CAAWATGWFKIF,TGTGCTGCGTGGGCCACTGGTTGGTTCAAGATATTT